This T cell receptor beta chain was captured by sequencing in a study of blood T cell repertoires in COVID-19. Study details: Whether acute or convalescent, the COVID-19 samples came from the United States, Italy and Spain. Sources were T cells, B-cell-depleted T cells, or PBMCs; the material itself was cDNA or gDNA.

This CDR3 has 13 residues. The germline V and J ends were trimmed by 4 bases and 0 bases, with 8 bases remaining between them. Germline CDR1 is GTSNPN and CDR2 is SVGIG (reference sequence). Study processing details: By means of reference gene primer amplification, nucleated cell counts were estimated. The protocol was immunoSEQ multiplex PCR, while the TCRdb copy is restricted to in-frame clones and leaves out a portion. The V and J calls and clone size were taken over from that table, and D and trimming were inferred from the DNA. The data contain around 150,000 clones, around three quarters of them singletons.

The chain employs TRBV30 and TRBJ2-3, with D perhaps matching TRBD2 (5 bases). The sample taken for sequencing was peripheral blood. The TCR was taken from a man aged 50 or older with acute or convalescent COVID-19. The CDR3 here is CAWNPGSTDTQYF. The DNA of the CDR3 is TGTGCCTGGAACCCGGGAAGCACAGATACGCAGTATTTT.